This TCR beta chain comes out of a study of blood T cell repertoires in COVID-19. This CDR3 has 14 residues. CDR1 is KGHSH, CDR2 LQKENI, per germline. The V segment lost 3 bases and the J segment 5 bases; nucleotides outside the gene matches: 6. Libraries were prepared by immunoSEQ multiplex PCR; TCRdb keeps only in-frame clonotypes and omits some of them. The sample holds over 200,000 clones, around three quarters seen once. The sequencing input was peripheral blood. This TCR came from a woman of 80 years or more with acute or convalescent COVID-19. The chain couples TRBV18 to TRBJ1-1, with 7 nucleotides matching TRBD1. CDR3 DNA: TGTGCCAGCTCACCGGGACAGAAGGCTACTGAAGCTTTCTTT. This encodes CASSPGQKATEAFF.